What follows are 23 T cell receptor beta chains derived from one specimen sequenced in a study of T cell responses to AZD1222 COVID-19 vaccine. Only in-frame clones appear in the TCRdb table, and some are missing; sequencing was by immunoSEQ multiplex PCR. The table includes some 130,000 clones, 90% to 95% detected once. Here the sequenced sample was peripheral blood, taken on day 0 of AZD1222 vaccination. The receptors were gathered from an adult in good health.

CDR3 coding DNA: TGTGCCACCAGCAGAGCGGGACCGGGAGCCGTCAACGAGCAGTACTTC. It is translated as CATSRAGPGAVNEQYF. The chain recombines TRBV15 with TRBJ2-7, with TRBD2 as a possible D gene (6 bases). V lost 1 base to trimming and J lost 5 bases, with 18 bases between them. CDR3 length: 16 amino acids. Germline CDR1 is LNHNV and CDR2 is YYDKDF (reference sequence).

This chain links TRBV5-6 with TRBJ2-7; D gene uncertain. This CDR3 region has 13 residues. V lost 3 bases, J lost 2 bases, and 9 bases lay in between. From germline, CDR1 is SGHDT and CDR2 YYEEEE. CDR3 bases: TGTGCCAGCAGCTCCGGTAGTCCCTACGAGCAGTACTTC. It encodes CASSSGSPYEQYF.

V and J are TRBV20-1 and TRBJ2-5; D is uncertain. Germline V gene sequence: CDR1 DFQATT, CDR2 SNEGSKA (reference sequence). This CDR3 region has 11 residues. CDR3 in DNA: TGCAGCGGGCTAACACAAGAGACCCAGTACTTC. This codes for CSGLTQETQYF.

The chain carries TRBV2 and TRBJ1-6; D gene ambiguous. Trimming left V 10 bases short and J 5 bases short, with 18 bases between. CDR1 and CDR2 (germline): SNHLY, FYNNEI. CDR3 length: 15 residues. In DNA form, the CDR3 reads TGTGCCACCAGCGGAGGAGGTCTAGATAATTCACCCCTCCACTTT. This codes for CATSGGGLDNSPLHF.

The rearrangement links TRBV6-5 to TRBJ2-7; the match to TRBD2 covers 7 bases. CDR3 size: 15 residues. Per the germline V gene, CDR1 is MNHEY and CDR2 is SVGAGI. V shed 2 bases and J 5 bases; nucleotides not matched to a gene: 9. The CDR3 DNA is TGTGCCAGCAGTTACCTTGCGGGAGTAACTGACGAGCAGTACTTC. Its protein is CASSYLAGVTDEQYF.

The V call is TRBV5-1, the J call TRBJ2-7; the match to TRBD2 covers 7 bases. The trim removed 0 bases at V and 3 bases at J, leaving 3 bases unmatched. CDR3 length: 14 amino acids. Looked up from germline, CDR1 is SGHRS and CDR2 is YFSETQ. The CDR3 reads CASSLGGLVYEQYF. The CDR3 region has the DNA TGCGCCAGCAGCTTGGGTGGACTAGTCTACGAGCAGTACTTC. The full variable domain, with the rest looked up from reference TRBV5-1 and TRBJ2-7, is KAGVTQTPRYLIKTRGQQVTLSCSPISGHRSVSWYQQTPGQGLQFLFEYFSETQRNKGNFPGRFSGRQFSNSRSEMNVSTLELGDSALYLCASSLGGLVYEQYFGPGTRLTVT.

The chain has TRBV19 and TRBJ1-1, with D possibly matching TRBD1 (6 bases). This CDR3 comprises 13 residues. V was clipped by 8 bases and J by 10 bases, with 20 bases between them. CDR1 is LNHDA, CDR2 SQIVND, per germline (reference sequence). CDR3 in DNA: TGTGCCAGTTGGGCTGGGGGGGCCCTCCGAGCTTTCTTT. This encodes CASWAGGALRAFF.

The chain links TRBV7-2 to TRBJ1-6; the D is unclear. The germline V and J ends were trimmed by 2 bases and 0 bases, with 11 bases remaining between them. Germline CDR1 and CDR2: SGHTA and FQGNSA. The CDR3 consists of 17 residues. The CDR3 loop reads CASSLRPASSYNSPLHF. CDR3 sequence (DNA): TGTGCCAGCAGCTTAAGGCCGGCGAGCTCCTATAATTCACCCCTCCACTTT.

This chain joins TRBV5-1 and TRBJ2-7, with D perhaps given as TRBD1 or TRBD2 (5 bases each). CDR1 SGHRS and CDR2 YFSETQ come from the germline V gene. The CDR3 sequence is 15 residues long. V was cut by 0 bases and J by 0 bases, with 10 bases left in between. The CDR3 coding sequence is TGCGCCAGCAGCTTGGGGGTTGGGGGCTCCTACGAGCAGTACTTC. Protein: CASSLGVGGSYEQYF. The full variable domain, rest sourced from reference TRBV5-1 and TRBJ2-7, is KAGVTQTPRYLIKTRGQQVTLSCSPISGHRSVSWYQQTPGQGLQFLFEYFSETQRNKGNFPGRFSGRQFSNSRSEMNVSTLELGDSALYLCASSLGVGGSYEQYFGPGTRLTVT.

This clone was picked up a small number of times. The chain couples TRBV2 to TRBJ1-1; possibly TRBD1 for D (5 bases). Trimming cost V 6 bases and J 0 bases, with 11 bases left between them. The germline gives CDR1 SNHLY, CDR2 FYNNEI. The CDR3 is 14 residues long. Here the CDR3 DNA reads TGTGCCAGCAGCCCCGGGACGGTGAACACTGAAGCTTTCTTT. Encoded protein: CASSPGTVNTEAFF. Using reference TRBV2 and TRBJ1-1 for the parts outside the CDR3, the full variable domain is EPEVTQTPSHQVTQMGQEVILRCVPISNHLYFYWYRQILGQKVEFLVSFYNNEISEKSEIFDDQFSVERPDGSNFTLKIRSTKLEDSAMYFCASSPGTVNTEAFFGQGTRLTVV.

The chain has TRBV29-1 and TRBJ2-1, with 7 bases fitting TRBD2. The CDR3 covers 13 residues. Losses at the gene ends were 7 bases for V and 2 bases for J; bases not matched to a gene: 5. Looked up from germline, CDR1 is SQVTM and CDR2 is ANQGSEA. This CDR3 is CSGRDYPYNEQFF. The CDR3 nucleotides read TGCAGCGGTCGGGACTACCCCTACAATGAGCAGTTCTTC.

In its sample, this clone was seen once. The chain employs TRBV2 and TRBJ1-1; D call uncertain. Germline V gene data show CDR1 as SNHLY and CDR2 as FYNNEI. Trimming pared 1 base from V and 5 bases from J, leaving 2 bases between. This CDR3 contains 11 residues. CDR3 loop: CASSEGTEAFF. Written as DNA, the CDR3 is TGTGCCAGCAGTGAAGGGACTGAAGCTTTCTTT.

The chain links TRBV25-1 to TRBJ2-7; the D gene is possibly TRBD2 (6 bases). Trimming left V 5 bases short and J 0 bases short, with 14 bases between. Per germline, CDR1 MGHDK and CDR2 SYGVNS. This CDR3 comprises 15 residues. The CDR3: CASSSRDWLSYEQYF. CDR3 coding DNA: TGTGCCAGCAGTTCCCGGGACTGGCTCTCCTACGAGCAGTACTTC.

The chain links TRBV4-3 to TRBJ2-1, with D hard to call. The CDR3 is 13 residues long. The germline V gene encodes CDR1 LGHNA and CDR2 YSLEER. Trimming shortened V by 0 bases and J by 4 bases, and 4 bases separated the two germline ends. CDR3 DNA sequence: TGCGCCAGCAGCCAAGATATGTACAATGAGCAGTTCTTC. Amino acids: CASSQDMYNEQFF.

CDR3 region: CASRAGNEQFF. As DNA, the CDR3 is TGTGCCAGCAGGGCGGGCAATGAGCAGTTCTTC. The V gene is TRBV2, the J gene TRBJ2-1; the D gene is possibly TRBD2 (5 bases). This CDR3 contains 11 residues. Trimming removed 6 bases at V and 6 bases at J, with 6 bases between. In germline, CDR1 is SNHLY, CDR2 FYNNEI.

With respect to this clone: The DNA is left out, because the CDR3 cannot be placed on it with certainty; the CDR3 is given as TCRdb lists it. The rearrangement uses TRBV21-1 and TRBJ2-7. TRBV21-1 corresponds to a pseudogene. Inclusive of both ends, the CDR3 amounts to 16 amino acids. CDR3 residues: CASSNSFGAGSYEQYF.

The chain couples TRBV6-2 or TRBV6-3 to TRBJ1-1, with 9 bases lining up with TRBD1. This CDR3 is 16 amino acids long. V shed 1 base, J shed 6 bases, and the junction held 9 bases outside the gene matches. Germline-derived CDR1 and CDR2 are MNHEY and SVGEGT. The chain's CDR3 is CASSYLERTGDAEAFF. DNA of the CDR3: TGTGCCAGCAGTTACTTGGAACGGACAGGGGACGCTGAAGCTTTCTTT.

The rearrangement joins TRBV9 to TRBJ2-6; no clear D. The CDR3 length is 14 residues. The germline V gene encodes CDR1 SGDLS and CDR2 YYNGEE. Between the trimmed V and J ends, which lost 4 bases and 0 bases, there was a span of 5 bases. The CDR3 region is CASSKHSGANVLTF. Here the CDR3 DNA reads TGTGCCAGCAGCAAACACTCTGGGGCCAACGTCCTGACTTTC.

The CDR3 loop reads CASSLGLTEAFF. The CDR3 nucleotides read TGTGCCAGCAGCTTAGGGCTAACTGAAGCTTTCTTT. The gene calls are TRBV11-1 and TRBJ1-1; D gene ambiguous. This CDR3 contains 12 residues. The germline V and J ends were trimmed by 1 base and 5 bases, with 5 bases remaining between them. The V gene's germline CDR1 is SGHAT and CDR2 FQDESV (reference sequence). Based on the CDR3 plus reference TRBV11-1 and TRBJ1-1, the full variable domain is EAEVAQSPRYKITEKSQAVAFWCDPISGHATLYWYRQILGQGPELLVQFQDESVVDDSQLPKDRFSAERLKGVDSTLKIQPAELGDSAMYLCASSLGLTEAFFGQGTRLTVV.

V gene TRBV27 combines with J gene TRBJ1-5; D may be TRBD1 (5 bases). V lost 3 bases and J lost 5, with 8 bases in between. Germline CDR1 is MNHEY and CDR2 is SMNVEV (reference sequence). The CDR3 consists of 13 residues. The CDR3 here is CASSFRGYQPQHF. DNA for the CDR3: TGTGCCAGCAGTTTCCGGGGGTATCAGCCCCAGCATTTT.

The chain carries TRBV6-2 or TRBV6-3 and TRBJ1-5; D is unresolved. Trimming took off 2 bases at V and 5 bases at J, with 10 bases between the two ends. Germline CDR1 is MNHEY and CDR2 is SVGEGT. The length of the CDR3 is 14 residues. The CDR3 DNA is TGTGCCAGCAGTTACCGTGGAGGTGATCAGCCCCAGCATTTT. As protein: CASSYRGGDQPQHF.

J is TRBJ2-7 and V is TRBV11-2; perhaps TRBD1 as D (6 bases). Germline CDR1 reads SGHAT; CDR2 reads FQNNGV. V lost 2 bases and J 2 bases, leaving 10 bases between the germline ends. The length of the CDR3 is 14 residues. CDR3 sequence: CASSLRGQAYEQYF. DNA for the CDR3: TGTGCCAGCAGCTTACGGGGACAAGCCTACGAGCAGTACTTC. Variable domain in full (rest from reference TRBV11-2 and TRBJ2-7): EAGVAQSPRYKIIEKRQSVAFWCNPISGHATLYWYQQILGQGPKLLIQFQNNGVVDDSQLPKDRFSAERLKGVDSTLKIQPAKLEDSAVYLCASSLRGQAYEQYFGPGTRLTVT.

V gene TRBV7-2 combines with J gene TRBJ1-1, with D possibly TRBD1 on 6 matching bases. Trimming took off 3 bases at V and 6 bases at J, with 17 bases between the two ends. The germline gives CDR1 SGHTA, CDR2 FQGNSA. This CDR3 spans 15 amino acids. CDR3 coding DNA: TGTGCCAGCAGCTTTTTGGACAGCGGGTTGGCTGAAGCTTTCTTT. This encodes CASSFLDSGLAEAFF.